A single sample gave rise to the 8 T cell receptor beta chains below, sequenced in a study of T-cell reconstitution after alpha-beta-depleted transplantation in children. Molecular barcoding with unique molecular identifiers was used for the TCRbeta library. TCRdb independently ran MiXCR on the PCR reads; one entry per CDR3 protein. The table records hundreds of thousands of distinct CDR3 sequences, around 17% of them present only once. The specimen comprised PBMCs from the stem cell graft donor, sampled from the stem cell graft. The receptors were sampled from a human donor who donated a stem cell graft to a child with acute myeloid leukemia.

This clonotype appeared a few times. This sequence joins TRBV11-2 and TRBJ1-5; D remains unclear. The CDR3 is 16 residues long. Trimming took 0 bases from V and 3 from J, leaving 12 bases between them. CDR1 is SGHAT and CDR2 is FQNNGV in the germline V gene. The CDR3 sequence is CASSLDPEQNNQPQHF. The CDR3 nucleotides read TGTGCCAGCAGCTTAGATCCAGAACAAAACAATCAGCCCCAGCATTTT.

The V gene is TRBV28, the J gene TRBJ2-7, with D possibly matching TRBD1 (5 bases). Trimming took 3 bases from V and 5 from J, leaving 17 bases between them. The CDR3 has 15 residues. CDR1 MDHEN and CDR2 SYDVKM come from the germline V gene. CDR3 residues: CASSFSWGESDEQYV. For the CDR3, the DNA is TGTGCCAGCAGTTTCTCTTGGGGCGAAAGCGACGAGCAGTACGTC.

The V and J genes are TRBV12-2 and TRBJ2-7; TRBD1 is taken as the D call from the table, unchecked against the DNA. TRBV12-2 is given as a pseudogene. This CDR3 has 13 amino acids. CDR3 nucleotide sequence: TGTGCAGACCGGACAGAATTTTCCTACGAGCAGTACGTC. It is translated as CADRTEFSYEQYV.

V and J are TRBV12-3 or TRBV12-4 and TRBJ2-7, with D uncertain. This CDR3 is built from 12 residues. V shed 3 bases and J shed 5 bases, with 8 bases lying between them. The CDR3 is CASSFGANEQYF. The CDR3, as DNA: TGTGCCAGCAGTTTTGGAGCGAACGAGCAGTACTTC.

This clonotype was observed at least ten times. The chain employs TRBV7-9 and TRBJ1-1, with 7 bases matching TRBD1. Germline CDR1 and CDR2: SEHNR and FQNEAQ (reference sequence). J was trimmed by 3 bases and V by 6 bases; bases with no gene match: 7. The CDR3 spans 14 residues. CDR3 amino acids: CASSKETGHTEAFF. The CDR3 nucleotides read TGTGCCAGCAGTAAAGAGACAGGGCACACTGAAGCTTTCTTT. Drawing the rest from reference TRBV7-9 and TRBJ1-1, the complete variable domain is DTGVSQNPRHKITKRGQNVTFRCDPISEHNRLYWYRQTLGQGPEFLTYFQNEAQLEKSRLLSDRFSAERPKGSFSTLEIQRTEQGDSAMYLCASSKETGHTEAFFGQGTRLTVV.

CDR3 nucleotides: TGTGCCAGCAGCCAACCGACAGGGCCGAACACTGAAGCTTTCTTT. It yields the protein CASSQPTGPNTEAFF. V gene TRBV11-3 combines with J gene TRBJ1-1; 7 nucleotides agree with TRBD1. Germline-derived CDR1 and CDR2 are SGHNT and YENEEA. Trimming cost V 5 bases and J 1 base; bases outside gene matches: 7. There are 15 residues in the CDR3. The full variable domain, its missing parts supplied by reference TRBV11-3 and TRBJ1-1, is EAGVVQSPRYKIIEKKQPVAFWCNPISGHNTLYWYLQNLGQGPELLIRYENEEAVDDSQLPKDRFSAERLKGVDSTLKIQPAELGDSAVYLCASSQPTGPNTEAFFGQGTRLTVV.

This clonotype has just a few counts. V and J are TRBV10-2 and TRBJ2-3, with 13 bases matching TRBD2. V was clipped by 7 bases and J by 6 bases; unmatched bases: 7. From germline, CDR1 is WSHSY and CDR2 SAAADI. CDR3 size: 15 residues. The CDR3 nucleotides are TGCGCCAGCACCCAAGGACTAGCGGGGGTGGATACGCAGTATTTT. Its protein product is CASTQGLAGVDTQYF.

This clonotype was seen at least ten times. The V call is TRBV6-5, the J call TRBJ1-1, with D possibly matching TRBD1 (6 bases). CDR3 length: 14 residues. Per the germline V gene, CDR1 is MNHEY and CDR2 is SVGAGI. V shed 4 bases and J shed 4 bases, with 13 bases lying between them. The chain's CDR3 is CASSSSYRVTEAFF. In nucleotides, the CDR3 is TGTGCCAGCAGTTCTAGTTACAGGGTCACTGAAGCTTTCTTT.